The TCR beta chain described here comes from a study of T-cell reconstitution after alpha-beta-depleted transplantation in children. Using unique molecular identifiers, the investigators prepared the TCRbeta library. TCRdb redid the calling of the PCR reads with MiXCR, one entry per CDR3 protein. The data contain over 200,000 distinct CDR3 sequences, roughly 10% of them singletons. Overall study results and limits: At around two months after transplant, the alpha-beta T cells were reportedly derived from several hundred expanded clones that came from non-depleted graft cells.

There are 15 residues in the CDR3. CDR1 is SGDLS and CDR2 is YYNGEE in the germline V gene. V lost 2 bases to trimming and J lost 2 bases, with 13 bases between them. This clonotype was observed many times. Antigen: not known. The input for sequencing was PBMCs, taken before TCRalphabeta/CD19-depleted stem cell transplant. The chain carries TRBV9 and TRBJ2-5; D is perhaps TRBD1 (5 bases). The receptor was isolated from a child under two years old with acute myeloid leukemia, due to receive a stem cell transplant. This chain's CDR3 is CASSVVQGGQETQYF. For the CDR3, the DNA is TGTGCCAGCAGCGTGGTGCAGGGTGGGCAAGAGACCCAGTACTTC.